Sequencing of this TCR beta chain was carried out in a study of shared clonotypes between healthy human individuals. Findings and limits, study-wide: Deeper or shallower sequencing was expected to change how clonotypes are shared among donors. Compared with memory subsets, naive subsets generally had larger estimated richness.

As to this clone: The antigen remains unidentified.

An assay was performed, and its level was deep. Some clones are missing from TCRdb's copy, which holds only in-frame ones; the method was immunoSEQ multiplex PCR. Here the sample spans about 680,000 clones, around four fifths being singletons. The CDR3 is 13 residues long. Germline V gives CDR1 MNHNY, CDR2 SVGAGI (reference sequence). The ends were cut back, 4 bases at V and 2 bases at J, with 8 bases in the middle. Naive CD4+ cells were CD45RA-selected; the remaining cells were memory. The source is a woman in her twenties or thirties in good health. This sequence joins TRBV6-6 and TRBJ1-1; D gene unclear. The sequencing sample was made of memory CD4+ T cells sorted from blood. Subset: CD45RA-negative fraction. CDR3 nucleotide sequence: TGTGCCAGCAGTTTTTCTGAAAACACTGAAGCTTTCTTT. It yields the protein CASSFSENTEAFF.